This is a list of T cell receptor beta chains from one sample in a study of cytomegalovirus exposure and HLA in healthy donors. The repertoire was sequenced with immunoSEQ multiplex PCR; TCRdb's copy has only in-frame clones and lacks some. The sample yields about 180,000 clones, approximately 80% seen once. The sequencing sample was made of PBMCs. The receptors were sampled from a woman in her 30s in good health and CMV-seronegative. The CDR3 runs from the conserved cysteine through the conserved F or W. A D gene is named only where the DNA matches it firmly. Size values are once, few and many counts, or a class for expanded clones, and some rows have none.

V gene: TRBV7-6
clone size: .
J gene: TRBJ2-7
D gene: TRBD1
CDR3 protein: CASSLAGQYEQYF
CDR3 DNA: TGTGCCAGCAGCTTAGCGGGACAGTACGAGCAGTACTTC

V gene: TRBV9
clone size: .
J gene: TRBJ1-6
D gene: .
CDR3 protein: CASSEDRGWDSPLHF
CDR3 DNA: TGTGCCAGCAGCGAGGATAGGGGTTGGGATTCACCCCTCCACTTT

V gene: TRBV19
clone size: .
J gene: TRBJ1-2
D gene: TRBD1
CDR3 protein: CATGTGKYGYTF
CDR3 DNA: TGTGCCACAGGGACAGGGAAGTATGGCTACACCTTC

V gene: TRBV19
clone size: .
J gene: TRBJ2-3
D gene: .
CDR3 protein: CASSMVNSVTDTQYF
CDR3 DNA: TGTGCCAGTAGTATGGTAAATAGCGTCACAGATACGCAGTATTTT

V gene: TRBV4-3
clone size: .
J gene: TRBJ1-5
D gene: TRBD1
CDR3 protein: CASSLRYRGGYSNQPQHF
CDR3 DNA: TGCGCCAGCAGCCTCAGGTACAGGGGAGGTTATAGCAATCAGCCCCAGCATTTT

V gene: TRBV5-4
clone size: .
J gene: TRBJ2-3
D gene: .
CDR3 protein: CASSFSLRDTQYF
CDR3 DNA: TGTGCCAGCAGCTTCTCTCTCAGAGATACGCAGTATTTT

V gene: TRBV7-9
clone size: .
J gene: TRBJ2-3
D gene: TRBD2
CDR3 protein: CASSRGLAGVIDTQYF
CDR3 DNA: TGTGCCAGCAGCAGGGGACTAGCGGGAGTTATAGATACGCAGTATTTT

V gene: TRBV7-2
clone size: .
J gene: TRBJ1-5
D gene: .
CDR3 protein: CASSPGDGSQPQHF
CDR3 DNA: TGTGCCAGCAGCCCAGGGGACGGGTCTCAGCCCCAGCATTTT

V gene: TRBV28
clone size: .
J gene: TRBJ1-4
D gene: TRBD1
CDR3 protein: CASSSSHQGGNEKLFF
CDR3 DNA: TGTGCCAGCAGTTCTTCCCACCAGGGGGGTAATGAAAAACTGTTTTTT

V gene: TRBV5-6
clone size: .
J gene: TRBJ1-4
D gene: .
CDR3 protein: CASTTGLANEKLFF
CDR3 DNA: TGTGCCAGCACTACGGGTCTGGCTAATGAAAAACTGTTTTTT

V gene: TRBV4-1
clone size: .
J gene: TRBJ2-7
D gene: .
CDR3 protein: CASSHAGMYEQYF
CDR3 DNA: TGCGCCAGCAGCCACGCAGGGATGTACGAGCAGTACTTC

V gene: TRBV18
clone size: .
J gene: TRBJ2-7
D gene: .
CDR3 protein: CASSPGEASEQYF
CDR3 DNA: TGTGCCAGCTCACCAGGGGAGGCGAGCGAGCAGTACTTC

V gene: TRBV9
clone size: .
J gene: TRBJ2-7
D gene: TRBD1
CDR3 protein: CASSVAPGTGSYEQYF
CDR3 DNA: TGTGCCAGCAGCGTAGCTCCCGGGACAGGTAGCTACGAGCAGTACTTC

V gene: TRBV11-3
clone size: .
J gene: TRBJ2-1
D gene: TRBD2
CDR3 protein: CASSLEGGNHNEQFF
CDR3 DNA: TGTGCCAGCAGCTTAGAGGGGGGGAATCACAATGAGCAGTTCTTC

V gene: TRBV28
clone size: .
J gene: TRBJ2-7
D gene: .
CDR3 protein: CASRQLEIGYEQYF
CDR3 DNA: TGTGCCAGCAGGCAACTAGAGATTGGCTACGAGCAGTACTTC

V gene: TRBV9
clone size: once
J gene: TRBJ2-7
D gene: TRBD1
CDR3 protein: CASSLTGNDYEQYF
CDR3 DNA: TGTGCCAGCAGCTTGACAGGGAACGACTACGAGCAGTACTTC

V gene: TRBV30
clone size: .
J gene: TRBJ2-7
D gene: .
CDR3 protein: CALSRGGDEQYF
CDR3 DNA: TGTGCCCTGAGTCGTGGCGGAGACGAGCAGTACTTC

V gene: TRBV6-1
clone size: .
J gene: TRBJ1-1
D gene: .
CDR3 protein: CASSGVRGVNTEAFF
CDR3 DNA: TGTGCCAGCAGTGGAGTAAGGGGTGTGAACACTGAAGCTTTCTTT

V gene: TRBV19
clone size: .
J gene: TRBJ2-7
D gene: .
CDR3 protein: CASSIGHQLYEQYF
CDR3 DNA: TGTGCCAGTAGTATCGGACATCAGCTTTACGAGCAGTACTTC

V gene: TRBV4-3
clone size: .
J gene: TRBJ2-7
D gene: .
CDR3 protein: CASSQDQAVIYEQYF
CDR3 DNA: TGCGCCAGCAGCCAAGATCAGGCCGTTATCTACGAGCAGTACTTC

V gene: TRBV18
clone size: .
J gene: TRBJ2-4
D gene: TRBD2
CDR3 protein: CASSPWGGENIQYF
CDR3 DNA: TGTGCCAGCTCGCCCTGGGGGGGAGAAAACATTCAGTACTTC

V gene: TRBV7-9
clone size: .
J gene: TRBJ2-6
D gene: .
CDR3 protein: CASRPTDRTSGANGLTF
CDR3 DNA: TGTGCCAGCAGGCCTACGGACAGAACCTCTGGGGCCAACGGCCTGACTTTC

V gene: TRBV28
clone size: .
J gene: TRBJ2-7
D gene: TRBD1
CDR3 protein: CASSPRGRGSYEQYF
CDR3 DNA: TGTGCCAGCAGTCCAAGGGGGCGCGGCTCCTACGAGCAGTACTTC

V gene: TRBV10-3
clone size: .
J gene: TRBJ1-6
D gene: TRBD1
CDR3 protein: CAISGTGVTPLHF
CDR3 DNA: TGTGCCATCAGTGGGACAGGCGTAACACCCCTCCACTTT

V gene: TRBV7-2
clone size: .
J gene: TRBJ1-6
D gene: TRBD1
CDR3 protein: CASSLAEQGTGSPLHF
CDR3 DNA: TGTGCCAGCAGCTTAGCGGAACAGGGGACGGGTTCACCCCTCCACTTT

V gene: TRBV30
clone size: .
J gene: TRBJ2-7
D gene: .
CDR3 protein: CAWSVRRQRYEQYF
CDR3 DNA: TGTGCCTGGAGTGTACGCAGACAGAGGTACGAGCAGTACTTC